The 20 T cell receptor beta chains below come from one sample, sequenced in a study of CD8+CD57+ T cells in acquired aplastic anemia. Only patients with CD8+CD57+ cell expansion on flow cytometry were chosen for sequencing. Profiling of TCR beta VDJ combinations and CDR3 sequences used genomic DNA as template. One entry per CDR3 protein, called by TCRdb with MiXCR from the reads. The sample has 150,000 to 200,000 distinct CDR3 sequences; 40% to 50% are singletons. Material for sequencing was sorted CD4+, CD8+, or CD8+CD57+ T cells (not recorded which) from PBMCs. Receptors originate from a human donor with aplastic anemia.

V usage is TRBV19 and J usage is TRBJ2-7; D uncertain. The CDR3 has 15 residues. From germline, CDR1 is LNHDA and CDR2 SQIVND (reference sequence). V shed 1 base and J shed 2 bases, with 12 bases lying between them. The CDR3 here is CASSIARRKTYEQYF. CDR3 bases: TGTGCCAGTAGTATAGCGAGACGGAAGACCTACGAGCAGTACTTC. The variable domain in full, with the rest retrieved from reference TRBV19 and TRBJ2-7, is DGGITQSPKYLFRKEGQNVTLSCEQNLNHDAMYWYRQDPGQGLRLIYYSQIVNDFQKGDIAEGYSVSREKKESFPLTVTSAQKNPTAFYLCASSIARRKTYEQYFGPGTRLTVT.

On this clonotype: A much more abundant neighbour one base away suggests this may be a read error. The gene calls are TRBV4-1 and TRBJ2-7; no definite D call. This CDR3 contains 15 residues. Germline assignment: CDR1 MGHRA and CDR2 YSYEKL. The CDR3 sequence: CACSHPQDSSYEQYF. The CDR3 DNA follows: TGCGCCTGCAGCCACCCTCAGGATTCCTCCTACGAGCAGTACTTC.

The J gene is TRBJ2-7, the V gene TRBV7-9; TRBD2 aligns across 10 bases. Germline trimming cut 1 base from V and 5 bases from J; bases unmatched to any gene: 5. From germline, CDR1 is SEHNR and CDR2 FQNEAQ (reference sequence). The CDR3 totals 15 residues. The CDR3 spells CASSLGLAGANEQYF. DNA of the CDR3: TGTGCCAGCAGCTTAGGGCTAGCGGGAGCAAACGAGCAGTACTTC.

This clonotype was observed many times. The rearrangement links TRBV6-1 to TRBJ2-7; 8 bases fit TRBD1. This CDR3 has 12 residues. Unmatched junction bases numbered 3, after V lost 8 bases and J lost 3 bases. Per germline, CDR1 MNHNS and CDR2 SASEGT. The CDR3 loop is CASRTGLYEQYF. In nucleotides, the CDR3 is TGTGCCAGCCGGACAGGGCTCTACGAGCAGTACTTC.

V and J are TRBV25-1 and TRBJ1-4; D unresolved. V lost 4 bases and J lost 0, with 9 bases in between. CDR3 length: 15 amino acids. CDR1 and CDR2 (germline): MGHDK, SYGVNS. The DNA for the CDR3 is TGTGCCAGCAGTGCTAGGGATACAACTAATGAAAAACTGTTTTTT. Protein: CASSARDTTNEKLFF.

This clonotype was detected many times. This sequence joins TRBV3-1 and TRBJ1-1; 7 bases align to TRBD1. Germline trimming cut 5 bases from V and 5 bases from J; bases unmatched to any gene: 8. CDR1 is LGHDT, CDR2 YNNKEL, per germline (reference sequence). This CDR3 contains 14 residues. This CDR3 is CASSATGAHTEAFF. Here the CDR3 DNA reads TGTGCCAGCAGCGCAACAGGGGCTCATACTGAAGCTTTCTTT.

This clonotype came up many times. The chain employs TRBV20-1 and TRBJ2-1; TRBD2 agrees at 12 bases. This CDR3 has 16 amino acids. The germline gives CDR1 DFQATT, CDR2 SNEGSKA (reference sequence). V was clipped by 0 bases and J by 6 bases; unmatched bases: 6. The CDR3, as DNA: TGCAGTGCTAGAGATCGCGGGACTAGCGGGTTCAATGAGCAGTTCTTC. This gives the protein CSARDRGTSGFNEQFF.

This chain uses TRBV29-1 with TRBJ2-3; weak D call: TRBD1 (5 bases). The germline gives CDR1 SQVTM, CDR2 ANQGSEA. V dropped 7 bases and J dropped 3 bases, with 11 bases sitting between them. The CDR3 runs 12 residues. The chain's CDR3 is CSGLTETDTQYF. CDR3 DNA sequence: TGCAGCGGCCTGACAGAGACAGATACGCAGTATTTT.

V usage is TRBV7-9 and J usage is TRBJ2-1; 7 bases line up with TRBD2. CDR3 length: 14 residues. The ends lost 8 bases at V and 6 bases at J; junction bases unmatched: 10. CDR1 is SEHNR, CDR2 FQNEAQ, per germline (reference sequence). The CDR3 spells CASSRGGALNEQFF. Here the CDR3 DNA reads TGTGCCAGCTCCCGGGGAGGGGCCCTCAATGAGCAGTTCTTC.

CDR3: CASSGMGPSGEQYF. DNA for the CDR3: TGTGCCAGCAGCGGGATGGGACCTTCGGGCGAGCAGTACTTC. The chain joins TRBV5-5 to TRBJ2-7; D is tentatively TRBD1 or TRBD2 (5 bases each). The V and J ends lost 4 bases and 6 bases respectively, with 17 bases between them. The CDR3 spans 14 residues. The germline V gene has CDR1 SGHKS and CDR2 YYEKEE (reference sequence).

This clonotype was seen ten or more times. V and J are TRBV7-9 and TRBJ1-6, with TRBD1 matching 9 bases. The V and J ends lost 3 bases and 10 bases, in that order; junction bases with no gene match: 10. This CDR3 comprises 16 residues. CDR1 and CDR2 (germline): SEHNR, FQNEAQ (reference sequence). CDR3 nucleotides: TGTGCCAGCAGCTTGGGTTCCGGGACAGGGAGGTCACCCCTCCACTTT. It encodes CASSLGSGTGRSPLHF. Complete variable domain (other parts from reference TRBV7-9 and TRBJ1-6): DTGVSQNPRHKITKRGQNVTFRCDPISEHNRLYWYRQTLGQGPEFLTYFQNEAQLEKSRLLSDRFSAERPKGSFSTLEIQRTEQGDSAMYLCASSLGSGTGRSPLHFGNGTRLTVT.

This clonotype appeared many times. The chain is built from TRBV20-1 and TRBJ2-3; TRBD2 aligns across 8 bases. The germline V gene encodes CDR1 DFQATT and CDR2 SNEGSKA (reference sequence). Unmatched junction bases numbered 14, after V lost 6 bases and J lost 9 bases. CDR3 length: 14 amino acids. The CDR3 coding sequence is TGCAGTGCCGCGAGAGACCAAATAGCGGGGACGCAGTATTTT. Translating gives CSAARDQIAGTQYF.

The chain joins TRBV20-1 to TRBJ1-4, with TRBD1 matching 9 bases. The CDR3 has 14 amino acids. Germline V CDR1 and CDR2: DFQATT, SNEGSKA (reference sequence). V shed 4 bases, J shed 7 bases, and the junction held 7 bases outside the gene matches. The CDR3 bases are TGCAGTGCTATTTTGGGACAGGGTGCTGAAAAACTGTTTTTT. It yields the protein CSAILGQGAEKLFF.

This clonotype was seen ten or more times. The chain joins TRBV20-1 to TRBJ2-2, with 12 bases matching TRBD2. After removal of 0 bases from V and 6 bases from J, the junction contained 5 bases not matched to a gene. CDR3 length: 16 amino acids. Germline CDR1 reads DFQATT; CDR2 reads SNEGSKA (reference sequence). The CDR3 is CSARDPTSGSAGELFF. The CDR3, as DNA: TGCAGTGCTAGAGACCCGACTAGCGGGAGTGCCGGGGAGCTGTTTTTT.

This clonotype was picked up a small number of times. This rearrangement joins TRBV15 to TRBJ2-7; no firm D call. With 6 bases removed from V and 1 base from J, the gap between germline ends came to 10 bases. The CDR3 runs to 13 residues. Germline CDR1 and CDR2: LNHNV and YYDKDF (reference sequence). The CDR3 nucleotides are TGTGCCACCAGGAGCACAGATTCCTACGAGCAGTACTTC. Protein product: CATRSTDSYEQYF.

This chain uses TRBV7-2 with TRBJ2-7; unclear D gene. CDR3 size: 13 residues. From germline, CDR1 is SGHTA and CDR2 FQGNSA. The V and J ends lost 4 bases and 3 bases respectively, with 10 bases between them. The DNA for the CDR3 is TGTGCCAGCAGCTCATCACAGTTCTACGAGCAGTACTTC. Translated, it gives CASSSSQFYEQYF.

This clonotype was counted many times. V gene TRBV7-2 combines with J gene TRBJ2-2; D remains ambiguous. Germline loops: CDR1 SGHTA, CDR2 FQGNSA. The CDR3 spans 14 residues. The ends were cut back, 5 bases at V and 6 bases at J, with 13 bases in the middle. The CDR3 coding sequence is TGTGCCAGCAGCCGCGGCGGTAAGGCCGGGGAGCTGTTTTTT. Protein product: CASSRGGKAGELFF.

The chain links TRBV11-1 to TRBJ2-7; possible D gene TRBD1, 5 bases. Germline V gene data show CDR1 as SGHAT and CDR2 as FQDESV (reference sequence). The CDR3 spans 16 residues. The V end was cut by 2 bases, the J end by 0 bases, with 14 bases between. CDR3 in DNA: TGTGCCAGCAGCTTACTATATGGGGCTAGCTCCTACGAGCAGTACTTC. It codes for CASSLLYGASSYEQYF.

This sequence joins TRBV10-2 and TRBJ1-2, with D unresolved. CDR1 and CDR2 (germline): WSHSY, SAAADI. The CDR3 runs to 11 residues. V dropped 10 bases and J dropped 1 base, with 7 bases sitting between them. CDR3 nucleotide sequence: TGCGCCACGCGGGATAACTATGGCTACACCTTC. Its translation is CATRDNYGYTF.

This clonotype occurred many times. The chain combines TRBV19 with TRBJ2-7; D is unclear. The V end lost 3 bases, the J end lost 9 bases, and 21 bases lay between the germline ends. Germline CDR1 reads LNHDA; CDR2 reads SQIVND (reference sequence). CDR3 length equals 15 residues. In DNA form, the CDR3 reads TGTGCCAGTAGTATTTTGCGGACGGATGGGCTAAGGCAGTACTTC. It specifies CASSILRTDGLRQYF.